The 7 T cell receptor beta chains below come from one sample, sequenced in a study of cytotoxic CD8 clonotypes in ibrutinib-treated CLL. Produced via immunoSEQ multiplex PCR; TCRdb's table is partial and in-frame only. The sample has around 70,000 clones, about 84% seen once. The specimen was PBMCs, collected at disease progression, from a patient treated with ibrutinib. The source of these receptors is a human donor with chronic lymphocytic leukemia.

The V call is TRBV5-6, the J call TRBJ2-2; possible D gene TRBD1, 7 bases. CDR1 is SGHDT and CDR2 is YYEEEE in the germline V gene. V was trimmed by 5 bases and J by 4 bases, leaving 15 bases between them. The CDR3 covers 15 residues. CDR3 residues: CASRRQGGPTGELFF. For the CDR3, the DNA is TGTGCCAGCAGACGCCAGGGGGGACCCACCGGGGAGCTGTTTTTT.

This clone turned up a few times. The chain joins TRBV27 to TRBJ1-2, with a tentative D call TRBD1 (5 bases). The CDR3 sequence is 14 residues long. V dropped 6 bases and J dropped 4 bases, with 15 bases sitting between them. CDR1 is MNHEY and CDR2 is SMNVEV in the germline V gene (reference sequence). The CDR3 region has the DNA TGTGCCAGCAGGGGGCATGGGGAGGCCTATGGCTACACCTTC. This encodes CASRGHGEAYGYTF.

This clone was counted between two and nine times. The chain employs TRBV20-1 and TRBJ2-7; D is possibly TRBD1 (6 bases). V dropped 6 bases and J dropped 3 bases, with 9 bases sitting between them. Germline V lookup: CDR1 DFQATT, CDR2 SNEGSKA (reference sequence). This CDR3 spans 11 amino acids. CDR3 sequence (DNA): TGCAGTGCCAGGGACAACTACGAGCAGTACTTC. Translation: CSARDNYEQYF.

The genes are TRBV6-5 and TRBJ2-6; 7 positions agree with TRBD1. The germline V gene encodes CDR1 MNHEY and CDR2 SVGAGI. V shed 7 bases, J shed 4 bases, and the junction held 7 bases outside the gene matches. The CDR3 has 15 amino acids. For the CDR3, the DNA is TGTGCCAGCACTCGGGACAGTTACGGGGCCAACGTCCTGACTTTC. The encoded protein is CASTRDSYGANVLTF.

This chain joins TRBV29-1 and TRBJ2-7, with D maybe TRBD2 (7 bases). V shed 4 bases and J shed 2 bases, with 12 bases lying between them. Germline V lookup: CDR1 SQVTM, CDR2 ANQGSEA. This CDR3 spans 13 amino acids. The CDR3 protein is CSVGGRGPYEQYF. CDR3 DNA sequence: TGCAGCGTTGGGGGGCGGGGGCCCTACGAGCAGTACTTC.

The chain joins TRBV18 to TRBJ1-4; D call uncertain. The CDR3 sequence is 14 residues long. V was pared by 3 bases and J by 1 base, with 6 bases between. Germline CDR1 and CDR2: KGHSH and LQKENI. The CDR3 bases are TGTGCCAGCTCACCTGGGATAACTAATGAAAAACTGTTTTTT. Encoded protein: CASSPGITNEKLFF.

V gene TRBV27 combines with J gene TRBJ1-2; possible D gene TRBD1, 6 bases. V was shortened by 3 bases and J by 4 bases, with 30 bases between the two germline ends. The CDR3 has 20 amino acids. The germline CDR1 and CDR2 sequences are MNHEY and SMNVEV (reference sequence). DNA for the CDR3: TGTGCCAGCAGTTTCGCTAGATTTACAGGGATTGATTTGAGTGGCTATGGCTACACCTTC. Amino acids: CASSFARFTGIDLSGYGYTF.